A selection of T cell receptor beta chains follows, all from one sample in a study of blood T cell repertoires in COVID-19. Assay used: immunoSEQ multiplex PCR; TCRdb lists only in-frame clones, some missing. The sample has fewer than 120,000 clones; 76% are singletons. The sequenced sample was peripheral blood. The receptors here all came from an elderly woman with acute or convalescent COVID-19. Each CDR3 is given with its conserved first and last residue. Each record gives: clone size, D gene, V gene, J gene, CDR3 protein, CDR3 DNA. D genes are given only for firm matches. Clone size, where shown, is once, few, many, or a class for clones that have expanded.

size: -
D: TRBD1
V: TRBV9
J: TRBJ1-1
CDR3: CASSVTGTENTEAFF
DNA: TGTGCCAGCAGCGTCACCGGGACAGAGAACACTGAAGCTTTCTTT

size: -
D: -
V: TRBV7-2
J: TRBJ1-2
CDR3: CASSLVITGEYGYTF
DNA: TGTGCCAGCAGCTTAGTTATTACAGGCGAATATGGCTACACCTTC

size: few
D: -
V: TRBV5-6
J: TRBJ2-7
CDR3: CASSLGRAHYEQYF
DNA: TGTGCCAGCAGCTTGGGCAGGGCCCACTACGAGCAGTACTTC

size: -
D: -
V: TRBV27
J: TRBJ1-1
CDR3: CASSLYPGLAEAFF
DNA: TGTGCCAGCAGTTTATACCCGGGACTGGCTGAAGCTTTCTTT

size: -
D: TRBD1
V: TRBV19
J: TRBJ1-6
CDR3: CASSATGGGSPLHF
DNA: TGTGCCAGTAGTGCAACAGGGGGCGGTTCACCCCTCCACTTT

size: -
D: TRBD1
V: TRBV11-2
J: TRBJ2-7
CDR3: CASSRNPGQGTYEQYF
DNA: TGTGCCAGCAGCCGAAACCCGGGACAGGGGACCTACGAGCAGTACTTC

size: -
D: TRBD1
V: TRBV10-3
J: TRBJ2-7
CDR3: CAISATGGGDEQYF
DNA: TGTGCCATCAGTGCAACAGGGGGCGGCGACGAGCAGTACTTC

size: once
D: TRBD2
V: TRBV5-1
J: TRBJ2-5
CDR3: CASSLPSGGETQYF
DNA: TGCGCCAGCAGCTTGCCTAGCGGGGGGGAGACCCAGTACTTC

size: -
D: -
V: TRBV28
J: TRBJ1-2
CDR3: CASSLFMGHVTNYGYTF
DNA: TGTGCCAGCAGTTTATTTATGGGACACGTAACTAACTATGGCTACACCTTC

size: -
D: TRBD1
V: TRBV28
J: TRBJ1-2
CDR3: CASQLGQGNYGYTF
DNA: TGTGCCAGCCAACTTGGACAGGGCAACTATGGCTACACCTTC

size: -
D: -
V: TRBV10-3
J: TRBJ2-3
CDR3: CAISDVSADTQYF
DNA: TGTGCCATCAGTGATGTATCCGCAGATACGCAGTATTTT

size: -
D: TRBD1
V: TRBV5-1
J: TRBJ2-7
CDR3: CASSFGTGGVEQYF
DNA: TGCGCCAGCAGCTTCGGGACAGGGGGTGTTGAGCAGTACTTC

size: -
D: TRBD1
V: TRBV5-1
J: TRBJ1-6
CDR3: CASSSNDRGNNSPLHF
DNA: TGCGCCAGCAGCTCCAACGACAGGGGAAATAATTCACCCCTCCACTTT

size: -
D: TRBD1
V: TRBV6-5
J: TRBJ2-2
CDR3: CASVDRGRTGELFF
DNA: TGTGCCAGTGTAGACAGGGGGCGGACCGGGGAGCTGTTTTTT

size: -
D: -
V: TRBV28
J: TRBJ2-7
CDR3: CASRGGAGPYEQYF
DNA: TGTGCCAGCAGGGGGGGGGCTGGTCCCTACGAGCAGTACTTC

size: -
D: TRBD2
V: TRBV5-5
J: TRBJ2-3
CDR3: CASSLPGLAGADTQYF
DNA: TGTGCCAGCAGCTTGCCCGGACTAGCGGGGGCCGATACGCAGTATTTT

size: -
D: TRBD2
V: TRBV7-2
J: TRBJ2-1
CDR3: CASSPRTSGGTYNEQFF
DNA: TGTGCCAGCAGCCCCCGGACTAGCGGGGGCACTTACAATGAGCAGTTCTTC

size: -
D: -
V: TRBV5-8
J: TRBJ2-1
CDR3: CASSQRGFDYNEQFF
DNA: TGTGCCAGCAGCCAAAGGGGGTTTGACTACAATGAGCAGTTCTTC

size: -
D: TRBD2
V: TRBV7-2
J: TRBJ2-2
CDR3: CASSLGGAGGFRELFF
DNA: TGTGCCAGCAGCTTAGGTGGGGCGGGAGGCTTCCGGGAGCTGTTTTTT

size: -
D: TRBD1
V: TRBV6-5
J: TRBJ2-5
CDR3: CASRRPGQGRETQYF
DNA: TGTGCCAGCAGAAGACCGGGACAGGGGAGAGAGACCCAGTACTTC

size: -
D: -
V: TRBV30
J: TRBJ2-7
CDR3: CAWNRAYEQYF
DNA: TGTGCCTGGAACAGGGCCTACGAGCAGTACTTC

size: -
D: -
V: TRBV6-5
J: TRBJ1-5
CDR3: CASTIRSFSNQPQHF
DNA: TGTGCCAGCACCATTAGGAGCTTTAGCAATCAGCCCCAGCATTTT

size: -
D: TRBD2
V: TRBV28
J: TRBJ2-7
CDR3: CASSSLAGGPWHEQYF
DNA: TGTGCCAGCAGTTCGCTAGCGGGAGGGCCCTGGCACGAGCAGTACTTC

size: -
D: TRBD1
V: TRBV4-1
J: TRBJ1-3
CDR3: CASSQDGGQISGNTIYF
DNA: TGCGCCAGCAGCCAAGACGGGGGACAGATCTCTGGAAACACCATATATTTT

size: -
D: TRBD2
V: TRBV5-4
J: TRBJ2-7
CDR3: CASSLGLAGTYEQYF
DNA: TGTGCCAGCAGCTTGGGACTAGCGGGGACCTACGAGCAGTACTTC

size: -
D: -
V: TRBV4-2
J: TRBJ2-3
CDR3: CASSQVSSHSDTQYF
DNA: TGTGCCAGCAGCCAAGTGTCGAGCCATTCAGATACGCAGTATTTT

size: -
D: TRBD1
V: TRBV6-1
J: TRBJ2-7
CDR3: CASSEGTGGEQYF
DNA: TGTGCCAGCAGTGAAGGGACAGGGGGCGAGCAGTACTTC

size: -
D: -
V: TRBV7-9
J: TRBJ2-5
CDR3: CASSLGYTQETQYF
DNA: TGTGCCAGCAGCTTAGGTTACACCCAAGAGACCCAGTACTTC

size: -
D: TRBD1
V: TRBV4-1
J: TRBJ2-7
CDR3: CASSQSTGWYEQYF
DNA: TGCGCCAGCAGCCAATCGACAGGGTGGTACGAGCAGTACTTC

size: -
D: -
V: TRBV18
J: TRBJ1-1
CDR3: CASSPRVVAEAFF
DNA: TGTGCCAGCTCACCCAGGGTAGTGGCTGAAGCTTTCTTT

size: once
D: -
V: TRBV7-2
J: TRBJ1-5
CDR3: CASSISLGGNQPQHF
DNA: TGTGCCAGCAGCATCTCTTTGGGAGGCAATCAGCCCCAGCATTTT

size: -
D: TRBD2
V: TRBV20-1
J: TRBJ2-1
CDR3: CGASGYNEQFF
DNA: TGCGGTGCTAGCGGCTACAATGAGCAGTTCTTC

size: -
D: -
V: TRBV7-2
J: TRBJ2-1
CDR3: CASALPFSEQFF
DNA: TGTGCCAGCGCCCTCCCTTTCAGTGAGCAGTTCTTC

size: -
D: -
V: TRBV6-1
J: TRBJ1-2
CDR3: CASSESGGHGYTF
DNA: TGTGCCAGCAGTGAAAGCGGGGGCCACGGCTACACCTTC

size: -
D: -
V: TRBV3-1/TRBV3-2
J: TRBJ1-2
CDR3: CASSPIILQGLTF
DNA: TGTGCCAGCAGCCCGATAATTCTTCAGGGGCTCACCTTC

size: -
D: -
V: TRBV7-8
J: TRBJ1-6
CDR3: CASSFETGNNSPLHF
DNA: TGTGCCAGCAGCTTCGAAACAGGGAATAATTCACCCCTCCACTTT

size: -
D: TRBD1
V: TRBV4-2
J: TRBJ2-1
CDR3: CASSLGQGPRNEQFF
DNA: TGTGCCAGCAGCCTGGGACAGGGCCCGCGCAATGAGCAGTTCTTC

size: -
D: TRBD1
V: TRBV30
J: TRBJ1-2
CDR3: CAWSAQGAVGYTF
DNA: TGTGCCTGGAGTGCGCAGGGGGCTGTTGGCTACACCTTC

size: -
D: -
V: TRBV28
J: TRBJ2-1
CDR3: CASSPLRTRGEQFF
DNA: TGTGCCAGCAGTCCCCTACGGACTCGTGGTGAGCAGTTCTTC

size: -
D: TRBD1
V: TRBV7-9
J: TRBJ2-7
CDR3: CASSYGTGRYEQYF
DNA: TGTGCCAGCAGCTACGGGACAGGGCGGTACGAGCAGTACTTC

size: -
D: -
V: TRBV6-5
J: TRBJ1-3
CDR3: CASSSTRNTIYF
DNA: TGTGCCAGCAGTTCTACTAGAAACACCATATATTTT

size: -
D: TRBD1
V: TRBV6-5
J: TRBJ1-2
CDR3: CASTPGQERRGYTF
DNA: TGTGCCAGCACTCCAGGACAGGAGAGGAGGGGCTACACCTTC

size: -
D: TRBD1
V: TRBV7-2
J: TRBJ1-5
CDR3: CASSLGQGANNQPQHF
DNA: TGTGCCAGCAGCTTAGGGCAGGGGGCGAACAATCAGCCCCAGCATTTT

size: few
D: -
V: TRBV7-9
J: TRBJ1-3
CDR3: CASSPRTESGGNTIYF
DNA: TGTGCCAGCAGCCCCCGGACAGAATCAGGTGGAAACACCATATATTTT

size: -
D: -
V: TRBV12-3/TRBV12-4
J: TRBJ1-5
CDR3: CASRSGVQPQHF
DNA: TGTGCCAGCAGATCCGGGGTACAGCCCCAGCATTTT

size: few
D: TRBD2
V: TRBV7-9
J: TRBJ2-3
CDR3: CASSLAPSGSSTDTQYF
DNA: TGTGCCAGCAGCTTAGCGCCTAGCGGGTCTAGCACAGATACGCAGTATTTT

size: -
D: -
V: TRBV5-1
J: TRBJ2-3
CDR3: CASSFGTRTDTQYF
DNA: TGCGCCAGCAGCTTTGGGACACGCACAGATACGCAGTATTTT

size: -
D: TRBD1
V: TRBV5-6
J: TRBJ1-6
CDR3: CASSLAGGTGGSPLHF
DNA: TGTGCCAGCAGCCTCGCGGGCGGGACAGGGGGTTCACCCCTCCACTTT

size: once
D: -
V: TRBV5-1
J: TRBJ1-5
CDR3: CASSLAGMGHQPQHF
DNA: TGCGCCAGCAGCTTGGCGGGAATGGGCCATCAGCCCCAGCATTTT

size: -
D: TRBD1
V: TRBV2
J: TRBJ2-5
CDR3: CASREDREKTQYF
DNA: TGTGCCAGCAGAGAAGACAGGGAGAAGACCCAGTACTTC

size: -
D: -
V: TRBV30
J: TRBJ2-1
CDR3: CAWSADFNEQFF
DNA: TGTGCCTGGAGTGCGGACTTTAATGAGCAGTTCTTC

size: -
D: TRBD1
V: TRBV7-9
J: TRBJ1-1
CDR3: CASSLGGTEWAFF
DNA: TGTGCCAGCAGCTTAGGTGGGACAGAGTGGGCTTTCTTT

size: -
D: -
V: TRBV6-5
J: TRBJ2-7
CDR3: CASSQDTYEQYF
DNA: TGTGCCAGCAGTCAGGACACCTACGAGCAGTACTTC

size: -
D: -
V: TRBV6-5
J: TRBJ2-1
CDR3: CASSYQTPSAGGTFF
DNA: TGTGCCAGCAGTTACCAAACACCCTCTGCGGGTGGAACGTTCTTC

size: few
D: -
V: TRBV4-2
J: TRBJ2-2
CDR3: CASSQESGNTGELFF
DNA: TGTGCCAGCAGCCAAGAATCAGGGAACACCGGGGAGCTGTTTTTT